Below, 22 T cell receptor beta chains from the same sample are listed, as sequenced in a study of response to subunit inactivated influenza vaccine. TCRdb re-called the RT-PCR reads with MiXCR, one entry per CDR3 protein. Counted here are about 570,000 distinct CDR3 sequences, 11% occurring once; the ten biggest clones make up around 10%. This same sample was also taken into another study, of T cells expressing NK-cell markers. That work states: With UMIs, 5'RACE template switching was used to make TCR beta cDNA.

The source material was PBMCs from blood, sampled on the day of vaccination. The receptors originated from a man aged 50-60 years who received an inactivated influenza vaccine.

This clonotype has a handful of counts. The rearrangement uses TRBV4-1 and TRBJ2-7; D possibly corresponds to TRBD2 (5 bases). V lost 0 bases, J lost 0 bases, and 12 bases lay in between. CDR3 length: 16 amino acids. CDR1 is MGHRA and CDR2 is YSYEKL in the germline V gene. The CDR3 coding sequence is TGCGCCAGCAGCCAAGATGGATACCGGGACTCCTACGAGCAGTACTTC. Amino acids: CASSQDGYRDSYEQYF.

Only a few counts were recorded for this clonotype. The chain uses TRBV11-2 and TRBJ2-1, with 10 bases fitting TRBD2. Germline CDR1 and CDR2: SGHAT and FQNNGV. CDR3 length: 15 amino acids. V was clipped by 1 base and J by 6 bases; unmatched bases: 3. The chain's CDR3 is CASSLGPSGGNEQFF. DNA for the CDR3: TGTGCCAGCAGCTTAGGGCCTAGCGGGGGCAATGAGCAGTTCTTC.

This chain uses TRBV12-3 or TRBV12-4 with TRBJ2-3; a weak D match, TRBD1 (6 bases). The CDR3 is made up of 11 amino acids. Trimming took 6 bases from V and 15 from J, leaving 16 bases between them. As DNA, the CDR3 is TGTGCCAGCAGAAAAAGGGGGTGGGAATATTTT. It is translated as CASRKRGWEYF.

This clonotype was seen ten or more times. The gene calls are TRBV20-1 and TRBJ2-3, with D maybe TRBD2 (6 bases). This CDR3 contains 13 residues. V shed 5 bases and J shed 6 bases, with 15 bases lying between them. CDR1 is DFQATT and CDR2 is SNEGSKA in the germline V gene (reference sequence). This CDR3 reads CSAGMGGHDTQYF. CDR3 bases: TGCAGTGCTGGGATGGGGGGTCACGATACGCAGTATTTT.

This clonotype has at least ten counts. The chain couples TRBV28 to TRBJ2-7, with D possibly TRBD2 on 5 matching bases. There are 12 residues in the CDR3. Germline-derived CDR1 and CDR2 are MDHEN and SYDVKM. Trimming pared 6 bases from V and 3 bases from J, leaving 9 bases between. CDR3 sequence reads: CASSPGLYEQYF. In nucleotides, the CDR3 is TGTGCCAGCAGCCCTGGACTCTACGAGCAGTACTTC.

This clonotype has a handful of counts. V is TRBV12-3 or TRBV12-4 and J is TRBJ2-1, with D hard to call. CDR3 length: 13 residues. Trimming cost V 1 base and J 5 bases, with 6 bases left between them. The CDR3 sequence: CASSLVENNEQFF. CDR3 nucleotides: TGTGCCAGCAGTTTAGTAGAAAACAATGAGCAGTTCTTC.

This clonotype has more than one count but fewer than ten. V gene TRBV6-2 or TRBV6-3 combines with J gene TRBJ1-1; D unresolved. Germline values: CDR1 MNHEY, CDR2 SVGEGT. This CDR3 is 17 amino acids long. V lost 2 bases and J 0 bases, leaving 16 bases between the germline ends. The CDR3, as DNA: TGTGCCAGCAGTTACCCCATCGTTGGAGGCTTGAACACTGAAGCTTTCTTT. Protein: CASSYPIVGGLNTEAFF.

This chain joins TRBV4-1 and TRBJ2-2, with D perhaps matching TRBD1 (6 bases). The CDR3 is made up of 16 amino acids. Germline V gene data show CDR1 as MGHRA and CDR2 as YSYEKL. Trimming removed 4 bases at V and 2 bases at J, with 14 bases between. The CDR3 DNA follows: TGCGCCAGCAGCCTGATCAGACAGGTTAACACCGGGGAGCTGTTTTTT. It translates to CASSLIRQVNTGELFF.

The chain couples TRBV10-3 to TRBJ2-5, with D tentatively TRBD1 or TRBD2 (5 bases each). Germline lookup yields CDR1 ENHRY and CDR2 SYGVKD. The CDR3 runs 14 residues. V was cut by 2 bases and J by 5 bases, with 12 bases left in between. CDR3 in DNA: TGTGCCATCAGTGAGCTAGCTGGGGCGGAGACCCAGTACTTC. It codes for CAISELAGAETQYF.

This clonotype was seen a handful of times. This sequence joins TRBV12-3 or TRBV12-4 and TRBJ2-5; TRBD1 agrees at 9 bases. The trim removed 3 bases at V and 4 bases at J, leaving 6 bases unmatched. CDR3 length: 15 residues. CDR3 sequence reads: CASSFGTGRSETQYF. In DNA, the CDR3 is TGTGCCAGCAGTTTCGGGACAGGGCGTTCAGAGACCCAGTACTTC.

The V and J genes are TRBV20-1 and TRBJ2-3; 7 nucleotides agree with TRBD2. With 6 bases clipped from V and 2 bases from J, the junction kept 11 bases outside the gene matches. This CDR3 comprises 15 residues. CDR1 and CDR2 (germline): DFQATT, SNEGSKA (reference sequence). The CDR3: CSASSASGDTDTQYF. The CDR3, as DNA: TGCAGTGCCAGTAGCGCTAGCGGAGACACAGATACGCAGTATTTT.

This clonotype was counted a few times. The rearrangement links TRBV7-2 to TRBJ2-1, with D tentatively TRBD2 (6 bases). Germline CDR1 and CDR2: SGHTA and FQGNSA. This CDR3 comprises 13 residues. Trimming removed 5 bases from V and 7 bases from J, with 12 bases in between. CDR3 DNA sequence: TGTGCCAGCAGCCCGCGGGGCGAGAATGAGCAGTTCTTC. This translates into CASSPRGENEQFF.

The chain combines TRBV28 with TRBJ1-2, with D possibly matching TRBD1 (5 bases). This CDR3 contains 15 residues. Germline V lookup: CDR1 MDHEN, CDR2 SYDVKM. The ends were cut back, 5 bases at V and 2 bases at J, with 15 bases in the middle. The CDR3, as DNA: TGTGCCAGCAGTATCGGGGGACCGGGGAACTATGGCTACACCTTC. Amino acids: CASSIGGPGNYGYTF.

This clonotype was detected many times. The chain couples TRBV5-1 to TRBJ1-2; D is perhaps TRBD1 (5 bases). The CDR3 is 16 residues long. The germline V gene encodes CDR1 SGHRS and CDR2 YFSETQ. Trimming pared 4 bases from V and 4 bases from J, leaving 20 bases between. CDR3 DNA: TGCGCCAGCAGCCCCGAGACTGAGGGGCGGGTCTATGGCTACACCTTC. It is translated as CASSPETEGRVYGYTF.

CDR3 sequence: CSAESGTNEQYF. CDR3 coding DNA: TGCAGCGCCGAGAGCGGGACGAACGAGCAGTACTTC. J is TRBJ2-7 and V is TRBV29-1; 7 bases align to TRBD2. CDR3 size: 12 residues. Per germline, CDR1 SQVTM and CDR2 ANQGSEA. Unmatched junction bases numbered 8, after V lost 7 bases and J lost 5 bases.

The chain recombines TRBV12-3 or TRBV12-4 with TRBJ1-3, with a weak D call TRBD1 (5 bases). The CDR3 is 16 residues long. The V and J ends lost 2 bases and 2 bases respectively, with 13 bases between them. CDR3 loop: CASSLTGGRAGNTIYF. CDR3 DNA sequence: TGTGCCAGCAGTTTAACGGGGGGTCGAGCTGGAAACACCATATATTTT.

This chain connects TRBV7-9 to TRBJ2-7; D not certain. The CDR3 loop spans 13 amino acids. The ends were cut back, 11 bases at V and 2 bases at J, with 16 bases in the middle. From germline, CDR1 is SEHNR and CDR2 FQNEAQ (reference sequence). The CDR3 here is CASTAAQTYEQYF. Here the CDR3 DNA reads TGTGCCTCTACGGCAGCCCAAACCTACGAGCAGTACTTC.

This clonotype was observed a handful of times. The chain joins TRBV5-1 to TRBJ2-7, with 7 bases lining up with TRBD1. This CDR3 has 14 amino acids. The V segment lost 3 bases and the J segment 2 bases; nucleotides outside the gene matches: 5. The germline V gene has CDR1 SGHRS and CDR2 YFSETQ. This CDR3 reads CASSSAQGTYEQYF. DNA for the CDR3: TGCGCCAGCAGCTCGGCACAGGGGACCTACGAGCAGTACTTC.

CDR3 protein: CASSLSDPAYEQYF. CDR3 DNA: TGTGCCAGCAGCTTAAGCGACCCGGCCTACGAGCAGTACTTC. J is TRBJ2-7 and V is TRBV7-9; D remains unclear. The length of the CDR3 is 14 residues. Trimming left V 2 bases short and J 2 bases short, with 10 bases between. The V gene's germline CDR1 is SEHNR and CDR2 FQNEAQ (reference sequence).

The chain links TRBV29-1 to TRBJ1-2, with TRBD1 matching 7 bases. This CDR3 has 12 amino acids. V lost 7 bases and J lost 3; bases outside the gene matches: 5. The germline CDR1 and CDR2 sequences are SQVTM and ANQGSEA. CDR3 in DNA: TGCAGCGATTCCAGGGGGGACTATGGCTACACCTTC. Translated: CSDSRGDYGYTF.

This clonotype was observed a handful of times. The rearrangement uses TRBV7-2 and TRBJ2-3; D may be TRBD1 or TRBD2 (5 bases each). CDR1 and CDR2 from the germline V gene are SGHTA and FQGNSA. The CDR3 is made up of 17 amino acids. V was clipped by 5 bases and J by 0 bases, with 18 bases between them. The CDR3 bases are TGTGCCAGCAGCCCGAGGGGTCAGCGGTCTAGCACAGATACGCAGTATTTT. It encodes CASSPRGQRSSTDTQYF.

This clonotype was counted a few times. The CDR3 spells CASSIRQGPVWGTGELFF. The CDR3 DNA is TGTGCCAGCAGTATCAGACAGGGTCCTGTTTGGGGTACCGGGGAGCTGTTTTTT. V gene TRBV27 combines with J gene TRBJ2-2, with 7 bases identical to TRBD1. The CDR3 runs to 18 residues. The ends lost 5 bases at V and 5 bases at J; junction bases unmatched: 17. The germline gives CDR1 MNHEY, CDR2 SMNVEV (reference sequence).